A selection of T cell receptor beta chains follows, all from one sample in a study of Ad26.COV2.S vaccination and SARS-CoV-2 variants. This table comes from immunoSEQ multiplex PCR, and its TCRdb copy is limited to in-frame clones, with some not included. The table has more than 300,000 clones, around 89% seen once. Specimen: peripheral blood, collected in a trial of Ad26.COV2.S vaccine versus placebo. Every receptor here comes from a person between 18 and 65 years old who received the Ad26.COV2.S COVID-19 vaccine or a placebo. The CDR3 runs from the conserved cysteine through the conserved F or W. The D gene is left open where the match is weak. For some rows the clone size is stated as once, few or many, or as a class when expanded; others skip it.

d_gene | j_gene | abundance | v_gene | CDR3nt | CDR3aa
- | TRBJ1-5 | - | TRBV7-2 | TGTGCCAGCAGCTTAGATGGGAGCATTGGGCAGCCCCAGCATTTT | CASSLDGSIGQPQHF
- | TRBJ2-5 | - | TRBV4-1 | TGCGCCAGCAGCCAAGATAGAGGGGGCCAAGAGACCCAGTACTTC | CASSQDRGGQETQYF
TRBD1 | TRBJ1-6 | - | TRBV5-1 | TGCGCCAGCAGCTTGGCCCCCGACAGGGGTGATTCACCCCTCCACTTT | CASSLAPDRGDSPLHF
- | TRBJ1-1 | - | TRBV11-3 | TGTGCCAGCAGCCAGGGGATGAACACTGAAGCTTTCTTT | CASSQGMNTEAFF
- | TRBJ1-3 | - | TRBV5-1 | TGCGCCAGCAGCTTGGAGGGCAGTACTGGAAACACCATATATTTT | CASSLEGSTGNTIYF
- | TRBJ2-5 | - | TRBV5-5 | TGTGCCAGCAGCTACCAAGAGACCCAGTACTTC | CASSYQETQYF
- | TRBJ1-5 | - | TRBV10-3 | TGTGCCATCGGAGGGGGCAATCAGCCCCAGCATTTT | CAIGGGNQPQHF
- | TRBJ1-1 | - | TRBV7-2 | TGTGCCAGCAAGGGGGTTTTGAACACTGAAGCTTTCTTT | CASKGVLNTEAFF
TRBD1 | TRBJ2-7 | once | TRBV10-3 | TGTGCCACAGGGGGCGGCTACGAGCAGTACTTC | CATGGGYEQYF
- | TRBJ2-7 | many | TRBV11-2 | TGTGCCAGCAGCTTACTGGGGACAAGCTCCGAGCAGTACTTC | CASSLLGTSSEQYF
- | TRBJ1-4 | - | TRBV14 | TGTGCCAGCAGCCCGAAGGAAAAACTGTTTTTT | CASSPKEKLFF
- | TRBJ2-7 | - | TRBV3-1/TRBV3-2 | TGTGCCAGCAGCCAAGCCGGGAGCTCCTACGAGCAGTACTTC | CASSQAGSSYEQYF
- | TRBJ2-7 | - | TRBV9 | TGTGCCAGCAGCGTAGGGGGTGAGGGGATCTACGAGCAGTACTTC | CASSVGGEGIYEQYF
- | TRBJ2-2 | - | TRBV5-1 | TGCGCCAGCTCTCGATCCACCGGGGAGCTGTTTTTT | CASSRSTGELFF
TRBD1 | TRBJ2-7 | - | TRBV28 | TGTGCCAGCAGTGGGGACCGGGACAGCGCAACCTACGAGCAGTACTTC | CASSGDRDSATYEQYF
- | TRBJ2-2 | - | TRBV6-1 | TGTGCCAGCAGTGAACAGAGCACCGGGGAGCTGTTTTTT | CASSEQSTGELFF
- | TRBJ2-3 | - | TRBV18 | TGTGCCAGCTCACCCGGACAGGCGGGGAGAGATACGCAGTATTTT | CASSPGQAGRDTQYF
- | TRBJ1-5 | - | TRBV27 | TGTGCCAGCAGTTTATCCGGGGCTGGCAATCAGCCCCAGCATTTT | CASSLSGAGNQPQHF
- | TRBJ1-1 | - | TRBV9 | TGTGCCAGCAGCGTAGACGGCAGGGCGAACACTGAAGCTTTCTTT | CASSVDGRANTEAFF
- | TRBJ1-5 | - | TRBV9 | TGTGCCAGCAGCGTAGTGGATACGCCGAATCAGCCCCAGCATTTT | CASSVVDTPNQPQHF
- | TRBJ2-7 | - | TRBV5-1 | TGCGCCAGCAGCTTGGCTGGGTCGGGAGCTCCTTACGAGCAGTACTTC | CASSLAGSGAPYEQYF
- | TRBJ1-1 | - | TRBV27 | TGTGCCAGCAGTTCCCTGTCGGCAGGGGAATGGGCTGAAGCTTTCTTT | CASSSLSAGEWAEAFF
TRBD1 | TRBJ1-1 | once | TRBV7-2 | TGTGCCAGCAGCTCGGGACAGGTGAACACTGAAGCTTTCTTT | CASSSGQVNTEAFF
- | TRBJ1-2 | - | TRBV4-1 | TGCGCCAGCAGCCAGCCCAGGTTGAACTATGGCTACACCTTC | CASSQPRLNYGYTF
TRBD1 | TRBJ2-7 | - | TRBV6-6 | TGTGCCAGCACCATAGGGACAGGGATGGGCGAGCAGTACTTC | CASTIGTGMGEQYF
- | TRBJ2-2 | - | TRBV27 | TGTGCCAGCAGCCTAGACGGAAGGGCGGAGCTGTTTTTT | CASSLDGRAELFF
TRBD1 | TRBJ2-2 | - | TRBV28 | TGTGCCAGCAGTTTTCCGGACAGGGGGATCGGCGGGGAGCTGTTTTTT | CASSFPDRGIGGELFF
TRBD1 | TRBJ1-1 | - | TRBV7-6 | TGTGCCAGCAGCTTAGAGACAGGGTCGGGCACTGAAGCTTTCTTT | CASSLETGSGTEAFF
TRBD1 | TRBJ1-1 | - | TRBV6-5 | TGTGCCAGCAACCAGGACAGGGGGCTGACTGAAGCTTTCTTT | CASNQDRGLTEAFF
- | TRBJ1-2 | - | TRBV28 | TGTGCCAGTTCAGGGAGCTATGGCTACACCTTC | CASSGSYGYTF
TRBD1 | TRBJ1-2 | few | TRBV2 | TGTGCCAGCAGTGAATTTGTGACAGGGACTGGCCCGTATGGCTACACCTTC | CASSEFVTGTGPYGYTF
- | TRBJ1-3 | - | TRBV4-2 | TGTGCCAGCAGCCAAGATTGGCAGGTGAACGGAAACACCATATATTTT | CASSQDWQVNGNTIYF
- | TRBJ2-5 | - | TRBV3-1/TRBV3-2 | TGTGCCAGCAGCCACCTCGACATTAACGGAGGAGAGACCCAGTACTTC | CASSHLDINGGETQYF
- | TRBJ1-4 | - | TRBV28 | TGTGCCAGCAGTACAAATCCGGGACGGGAAAATGAAAAACTGTTTTTT | CASSTNPGRENEKLFF
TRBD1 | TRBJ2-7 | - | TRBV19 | TGTGCCAGTAGTCCCCGACAGGGAAGCTCCTACGAGCAGTACTTC | CASSPRQGSSYEQYF
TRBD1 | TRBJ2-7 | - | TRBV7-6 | TGTGCCAGCAGCTTAGCGGGACAGGGGGCTTACGAGCAGTACTTC | CASSLAGQGAYEQYF
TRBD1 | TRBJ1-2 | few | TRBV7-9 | TGTGCCAGCAGCGTGACAGGGTATGGCTACACCTTC | CASSVTGYGYTF
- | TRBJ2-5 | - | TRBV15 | TGTGCCACCAGCCTACGCCGGGGGGAGACCCAGTACTTC | CATSLRRGETQYF